This T cell receptor (beta chain) was documented in a study of cytomegalovirus exposure and HLA in healthy donors. Study-level results: It emerged from a later analysis that several of the most significant clusters appeared to be linked to common viral pathogens. Later analysis demonstrated an association between a missense DCLRE1C variant and TCR beta V- and J-gene trimming.

V was shortened by 6 bases and J by 0 bases, with 6 bases between the two germline ends. The CDR3 is made up of 13 amino acids. The germline CDR1 and CDR2 sequences are MNHEY and SMNVEV (reference sequence). 60 Vbeta and 13 Jbeta primers were used in PCR. Some clones are missing from TCRdb's copy, which holds only in-frame ones; the method was immunoSEQ multiplex PCR. The repertoire includes 150,000 to 200,000 clones, approximately 79% of them detected once, and around 7% sits in the top ten. In regard to this clone: The antigen is not known.

Input material: PBMCs. The chain has TRBV27 and TRBJ1-5, with D unresolved. The TCR was taken from a middle-aged man in good health and CMV-seropositive. CDR3 loop: CASRLYSNQPQHF. CDR3 nucleotides: TGTGCCAGCAGGCTATATAGCAATCAGCCCCAGCATTTT.